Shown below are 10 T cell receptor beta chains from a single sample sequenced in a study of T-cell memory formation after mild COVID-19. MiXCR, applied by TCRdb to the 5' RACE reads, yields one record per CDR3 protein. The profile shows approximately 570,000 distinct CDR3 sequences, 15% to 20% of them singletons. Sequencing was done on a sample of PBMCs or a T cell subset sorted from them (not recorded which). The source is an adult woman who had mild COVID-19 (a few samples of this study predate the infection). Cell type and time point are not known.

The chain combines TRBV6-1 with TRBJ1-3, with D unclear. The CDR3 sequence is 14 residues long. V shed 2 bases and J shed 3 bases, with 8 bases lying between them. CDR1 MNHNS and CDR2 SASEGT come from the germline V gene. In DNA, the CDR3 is TGTGCCAGCAGTGAACGGGCGGGTGGAAACACCATATATTTT. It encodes CASSERAGGNTIYF.

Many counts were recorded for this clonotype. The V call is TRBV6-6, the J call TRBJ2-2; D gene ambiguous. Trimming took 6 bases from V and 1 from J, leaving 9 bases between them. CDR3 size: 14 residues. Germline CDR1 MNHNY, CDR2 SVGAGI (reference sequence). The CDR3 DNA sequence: TGTGCCAGCAGAGACGGCTGGAACACCGGGGAGCTGTTTTTT. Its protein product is CASRDGWNTGELFF.

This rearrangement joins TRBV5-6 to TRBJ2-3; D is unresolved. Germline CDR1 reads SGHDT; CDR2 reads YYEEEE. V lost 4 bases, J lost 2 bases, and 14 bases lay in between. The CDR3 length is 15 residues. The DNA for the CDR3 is TGTGCCAGCAGCCCCATTCCGGGCTACACAGATACGCAGTATTTT. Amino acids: CASSPIPGYTDTQYF.

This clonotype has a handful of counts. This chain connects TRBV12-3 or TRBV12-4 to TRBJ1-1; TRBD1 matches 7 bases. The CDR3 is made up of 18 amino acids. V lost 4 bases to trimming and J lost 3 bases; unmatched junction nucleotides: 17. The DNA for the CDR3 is TGTGCCAGCAGTTCTCTCCGGGACAGCCCTGGTGAGGACACTGAAGCTTTCTTT. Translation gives CASSSLRDSPGEDTEAFF.

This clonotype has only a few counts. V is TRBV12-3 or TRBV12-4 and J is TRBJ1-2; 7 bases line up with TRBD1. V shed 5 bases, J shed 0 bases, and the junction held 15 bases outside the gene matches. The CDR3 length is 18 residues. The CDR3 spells CASSPEGAAPTSNYGYTF. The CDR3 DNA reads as TGTGCCAGCAGTCCCGAGGGGGCAGCCCCAACCTCTAACTATGGCTACACCTTC.

This CDR3 reads CASRNKQGLLSQETQYF. The CDR3 bases are TGTGCCAGCAGGAACAAACAGGGCCTGTTATCCCAAGAGACCCAGTACTTC. The chain uses TRBV6-1 and TRBJ2-5; a possible D gene is TRBD1 (6 bases). CDR3 size: 17 residues. Germline values: CDR1 MNHNS, CDR2 SASEGT. V lost 6 bases and J 1 base, leaving 21 bases between the germline ends.

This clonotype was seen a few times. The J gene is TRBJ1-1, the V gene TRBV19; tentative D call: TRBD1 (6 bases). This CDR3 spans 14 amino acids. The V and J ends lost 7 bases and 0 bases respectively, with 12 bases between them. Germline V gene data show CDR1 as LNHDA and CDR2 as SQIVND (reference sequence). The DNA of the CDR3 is TGTGCCAGTAAGCGGACAGCCATGAACACTGAAGCTTTCTTT. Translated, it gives CASKRTAMNTEAFF.

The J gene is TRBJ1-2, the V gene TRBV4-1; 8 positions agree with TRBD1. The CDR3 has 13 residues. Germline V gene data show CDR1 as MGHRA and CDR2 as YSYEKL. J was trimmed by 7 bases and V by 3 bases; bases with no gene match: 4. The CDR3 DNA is TGCGCCAGCAGCCATCTCGACAGGGGTGGCTACACCTTC. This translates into CASSHLDRGGYTF.

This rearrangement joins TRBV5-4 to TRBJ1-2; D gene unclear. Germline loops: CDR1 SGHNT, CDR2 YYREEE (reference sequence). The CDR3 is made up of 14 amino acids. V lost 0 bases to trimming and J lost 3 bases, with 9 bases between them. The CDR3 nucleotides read TGTGCCAGCAGCTTGGCGGCCCGGGACTATGGCTACACCTTC. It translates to CASSLAARDYGYTF.

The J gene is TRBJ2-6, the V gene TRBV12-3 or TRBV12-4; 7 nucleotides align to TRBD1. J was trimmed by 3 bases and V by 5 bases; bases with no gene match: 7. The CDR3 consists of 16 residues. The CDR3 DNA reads TGTGCCAGCAGTCCCAACAGGGGTGGTGGGGCCAACGTCCTGACTTTC. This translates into CASSPNRGGGANVLTF.